The present T cell receptor (beta chain) was sequenced within a study of CD8 T cells in ankylosing spondylitis. The CDR3 spans 16 residues. Between the trimmed V and J ends, which lost 3 bases and 5 bases, there was a span of 22 bases. The germline CDR1 and CDR2 sequences are DFQATT and SNEGSKA (reference sequence). This clonotype has a handful of counts. TCRdb used MiXCR to reprocess the 5' RACE reads, holding one entry per CDR3 protein. The table records a few hundred thousand distinct CDR3 sequences, 20% of them present only once. The sample was blood, either unsorted or a sorted T cell fraction (not recorded which). This receptor was taken from a male donor with ankylosing spondylitis or in good health (not recorded which). The V and J genes are TRBV20-1 and TRBJ2-5, with D perhaps given as TRBD1 or TRBD2 (5 bases each). CDR3 loop: CSASTGRPGEVETQYF. DNA of the CDR3: TGCAGTGCTAGCACGGGACGCCCAGGCGAGGTGGAGACCCAGTACTTC.